The clone carrying this T cell receptor beta chain came up once. Antigen specificity is unknown. Using a J-beta primer mix together with a sample-barcoded 5' primer, a second PCR was run for roughly 7 to 12 cycles. Each CDR3 protein is one row after TCRdb ran MiXCR on the 5' RACE reads. This sample has under 750,000 distinct CDR3 sequences, with 40% to 50% found just once. The data were obtained in a study of blood T cells in healthy people across ages. Study context: Per two T cells, about one barcoded beta molecule was captured through template switching.

Germline lookup yields CDR1 MDHEN and CDR2 SYDVKM. The CDR3 covers 15 residues. Trimming removed 10 bases from V and 1 base from J, with 16 bases in between. The study's findings and limits: In long-lived donors, naive CD4+ cell counts and diversity exceeded those of aged donors.

The TCR originated in a man at least 80 years old in good health. Sequences were obtained from blood. The chain couples TRBV28 to TRBJ2-2; a possible D gene is TRBD2 (5 bases). The CDR3 region is CATLRSAGNTGELFF. The CDR3 DNA is TGTGCCACCCTTAGAAGCGCGGGGAACACCGGGGAGCTGTTTTTT.